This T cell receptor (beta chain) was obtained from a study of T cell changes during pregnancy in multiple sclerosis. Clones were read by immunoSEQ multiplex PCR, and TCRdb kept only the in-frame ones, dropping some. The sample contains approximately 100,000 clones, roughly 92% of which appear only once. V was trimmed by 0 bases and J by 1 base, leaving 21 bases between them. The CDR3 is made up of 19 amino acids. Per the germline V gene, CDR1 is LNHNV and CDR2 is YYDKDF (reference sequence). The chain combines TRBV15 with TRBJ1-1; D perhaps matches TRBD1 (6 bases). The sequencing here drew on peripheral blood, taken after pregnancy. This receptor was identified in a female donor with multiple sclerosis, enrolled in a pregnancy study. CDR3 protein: CATSRDRGGAAVRNTEAFF. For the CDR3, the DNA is TGTGCCACCAGCAGAGATCGCGGGGGGGCGGCAGTGCGGAACACTGAAGCTTTCTTT.